Listed here are 19 T cell receptor beta chains from one sample, sequenced in a study of beta chain features in type 1 diabetes (dated by TCRdb to between 2018 and 2020). On the study overall, not on this receptor specifically: A moderate but significant shortening of TCRB CDR3 length was observed in type 1 diabetes patients in all four CD4+ subsets.

No cognate antigen is known for these TCRs. Libraries came from the immunoSEQ multiplex PCR assay. The entire amount of isolated RNA was reverse transcribed using the High Capacity cDNA Reverse Transcription Kit, so the sequenced TCRB transcripts were expressed ones. TCRdb took this table from immuneACCESS and kept in-frame rearrangements with V and J called. Such tables lack part of the clones; where checked against another copy, unresolved V genes explain under half of the gap, and the rest is unexplained. In all, the sample holds some 350,000 clones, and 9.6% of those were seen once. Jointly, the top ten make up 0.6% of the sample. The source material was central memory CD4+ T cells from blood. These TCRs come from a man aged 30 to 39 with type 1 diabetes.

Only a few counts were recorded for this clone. CDR3 bases: TGTGCCAGCAGCTTCGGAAGCGTCCGGAATGAGCAGTTCTTC. It translates to CASSFGSVRNEQFF. The chain carries TRBV7-2 and TRBJ2-1; D uncertain. Germline V lookup: CDR1 SGHTA, CDR2 FQGNSA. Deletions cut 3 bases from V and 7 bases from J, with 13 bases between. CDR3 length: 14 residues.

In the case of this clone: This sequence is one base from a far larger clone and is likely a read error. This chain links TRBV5-6 with TRBJ2-3; D gene ambiguous. Trimming removed 0 bases from V and 0 bases from J, with 2 bases in between. The CDR3 has 13 amino acids. Germline CDR1 is SGHDT and CDR2 is YYEEEE. CDR3 region: CASSLDSTDTQYF. CDR3 sequence (DNA): TGTGCCAGCAGCTTGGATAGCACAGATACGCAGTATTTT.

This clone was detected a few times. This chain uses TRBV29-1 with TRBJ2-6, with 8 bases aligning to TRBD1. Germline lookup yields CDR1 SQVTM and CDR2 ANQGSEA. The CDR3 covers 18 residues. Germline trimming cut 3 bases from V and 2 bases from J; bases unmatched to any gene: 12. CDR3 loop: CSVDRTAGGSTGANVLTF. The CDR3, as DNA: TGCAGCGTTGATAGGACGGCAGGGGGCTCGACTGGGGCCAACGTCCTGACTTTC.

This clone was counted a few times. The gene calls are TRBV6-5 and TRBJ2-7, with TRBD1 as a possible D gene (6 bases). Trimming removed 5 bases at V and 2 bases at J, with 7 bases between. Germline-derived CDR1 and CDR2 are MNHEY and SVGAGI. CDR3 size: 12 residues. CDR3 loop: CASSQGPYEQYF. The CDR3, as DNA: TGTGCCAGCAGTCAGGGGCCCTACGAGCAGTACTTC.

In this sample, this clone turned up a few times. CDR3 nucleotides: TGTGCCAGCAGCTTAGATGGTCACGCGGTGCAGTTCTTC. As protein: CASSLDGHAVQFF. The chain has TRBV7-2 and TRBJ2-1; D gene unclear. This CDR3 contains 13 residues. With 1 base removed from V and 12 bases from J, the gap between germline ends came to 13 bases. The germline gives CDR1 SGHTA, CDR2 FQGNSA.

This clone has more than one count but fewer than ten. V usage is TRBV28 and J usage is TRBJ1-4; 8 bases fit TRBD1. J was trimmed by 8 bases and V by 5 bases; bases with no gene match: 10. CDR3 length equals 15 residues. In germline, CDR1 is MDHEN, CDR2 SYDVKM. The CDR3 spells CASSNADRGGEKLFF. CDR3 nucleotides: TGTGCCAGCAGTAATGCCGACAGGGGTGGGGAAAAACTGTTTTTT.

This clone was seen many times. The chain couples TRBV28 to TRBJ1-5; unclear D gene. This CDR3 has 12 amino acids. Per germline, CDR1 MDHEN and CDR2 SYDVKM. The V end was cut by 4 bases, the J end by 7 bases, with 8 bases between. CDR3 loop: CASSSLVQPQHF. In nucleotides, the CDR3 is TGTGCCAGCAGTTCATTGGTCCAGCCCCAGCATTTT.

There are a few counts of this clone. This chain connects TRBV11-2 to TRBJ1-1, with unresolved D. V lost 1 base and J 0 bases, leaving 6 bases between the germline ends. Germline V gives CDR1 SGHAT, CDR2 FQNNGV. This CDR3 is 14 amino acids long. The CDR3: CASSLVGMNTEAFF. As DNA, the CDR3 is TGTGCCAGCAGCTTAGTGGGGATGAACACTGAAGCTTTCTTT.

The gene calls are TRBV18 and TRBJ1-2, with 10 bases that match TRBD1. V shed 3 bases, J shed 4 bases, and the junction held 8 bases outside the gene matches. The germline gives CDR1 KGHSH, CDR2 LQKENI. The CDR3 runs 16 residues. The CDR3 reads CASSPGQGSRGYGYTF. CDR3 DNA sequence: TGTGCCAGCTCACCGGGACAGGGGTCCCGCGGCTATGGCTACACCTTC.

V and J are TRBV7-9 and TRBJ2-3; D is possibly TRBD1 (6 bases). Germline CDR1 reads SEHNR; CDR2 reads FQNEAQ (reference sequence). V lost 1 base to trimming and J lost 6 bases, with 8 bases between them. The CDR3 is 13 amino acids. DNA of the CDR3: TGTGCCAGCAGCTTAGATCAGGGGGATACGCAGTATTTT. This encodes CASSLDQGDTQYF. The whole variable domain, remainder taken from reference TRBV7-9 and TRBJ2-3, is DTGVSQNPRHKITKRGQNVTFRCDPISEHNRLYWYRQTLGQGPEFLTYFQNEAQLEKSRLLSDRFSAERPKGSFSTLEIQRTEQGDSAMYLCASSLDQGDTQYFGPGTRLTVL.

V gene TRBV28 combines with J gene TRBJ1-1, with D perhaps TRBD1 (6 bases). CDR1 MDHEN and CDR2 SYDVKM come from the germline V gene. V was pared by 6 bases and J by 2 bases, with 13 bases between. There are 14 residues in the CDR3. CDR3 residues: CASRRGAGNTEAFF. CDR3 DNA: TGTGCCAGCAGACGGGGGGCGGGAAACACTGAAGCTTTCTTT.

On this clone: An end of the junction does not agree with germline; a read error may underlie this. The rearrangement joins TRBV30 to TRBJ1-2, with D possibly TRBD1 on 5 matching bases. CDR1 and CDR2 from the germline V gene are GTSNPN and SVGIG (reference sequence). The CDR3 loop spans 14 amino acids. The CDR3 sequence is CAWGVTVPNYGYTF. The CDR3 bases are TGTGCCTGGGGTGTGACAGTCCCTAACTATGGCTACACCTTC. The full variable domain, completed using reference TRBV30 and TRBJ1-2, is SQTIHQWPATLVQPVGSPLSLECTVEGTSNPNLYWYRQAAGRGLQLLFYSVGIGQISSEVPQNLSASRPQDRQFILSSKKLLLSDSGFYLCAWGVTVPNYGYTFGSGTRLTVV.

This clone occurred a few times. This CDR3 is also generated by other DNA sequences in the sample. The rearrangement links TRBV28 to TRBJ1-5; 10 positions match TRBD1. Germline assignment: CDR1 MDHEN and CDR2 SYDVKM. The CDR3 is made up of 14 amino acids. Trimming at V came to 6 bases and at J to 4 bases, leaving 3 bases not matched to a gene. The CDR3 DNA reads TGTGCCAGCAGCTCGGGACAGGGGAATCAGCCCCAGCATTTT. Protein: CASSSGQGNQPQHF. Filled out from reference TRBV28 and TRBJ1-5, the complete variable domain reads DVKVTQSSRYLVKRTGEKVFLECVQDMDHENMFWYRQDPGLGLRLIYFSYDVKMKEKGDIPEGYSVSREKKERFSLILESASTNQTSMYLCASSSGQGNQPQHFGDGTRLSIL.

This clone was seen a few times. This chain uses TRBV2 with TRBJ2-5; D is unresolved. This CDR3 contains 14 residues. Trimming cost V 4 bases and J 0 bases, with 9 bases left between them. In germline, CDR1 is SNHLY, CDR2 FYNNEI. Written as DNA, the CDR3 is TGTGCCAGCAGTGGAGATGGGGACCAAGAGACCCAGTACTTC. Translation: CASSGDGDQETQYF.

This clone was counted only a few times. This sequence joins TRBV7-2 and TRBJ1-2, with 9 bases identical to TRBD1. Germline-derived CDR1 and CDR2 are SGHTA and FQGNSA. The CDR3 runs 13 residues. The V and J ends lost 1 base and 9 bases, in that order; junction bases with no gene match: 3. The CDR3 DNA reads as TGTGCCAGCAGCTTAGGACAGGGGGTACGCTACACCTTC. It codes for CASSLGQGVRYTF.

The chain joins TRBV28 to TRBJ1-1; TRBD1 matches 7 bases. This CDR3 spans 12 amino acids. CDR1 is MDHEN and CDR2 is SYDVKM in the germline V gene. Here the CDR3 reads CSVSTGSTEAFF. The DNA of the CDR3 is TGTTCCGTATCGACAGGGAGCACTGAAGCTTTCTTT. The whole variable domain, remainder taken from reference TRBV28 and TRBJ1-1, is DVKVTQSSRYLVKRTGEKVFLECVQDMDHENMFWYRQDPGLGLRLIYFSYDVKMKEKGDIPEGYSVSREKKERFSLILESASTNQTSMYLCSVSTGSTEAFFGQGTRLTVV.

This clone appeared a few times. The CDR3: CAWRREEPDTQYF. For the CDR3, the DNA is TGTGCCTGGAGGAGGGAGGAGCCAGATACGCAGTATTTT. J is TRBJ2-3 and V is TRBV30, with D tentatively TRBD2 (6 bases). Germline V gene lookup returns CDR1 GTSNPN and CDR2 SVGIG (reference sequence). The CDR3 consists of 13 residues. Trimming cost V 3 bases and J 4 bases, with 11 bases left between them.

The V call is TRBV7-2, the J call TRBJ2-1; D possibly uses TRBD1 or TRBD2 (5 bases each). In germline, CDR1 is SGHTA, CDR2 FQGNSA. CDR3 length: 13 residues. Trimming took off 5 bases at V and 10 bases at J, with 15 bases between the two ends. The CDR3 nucleotides read TGTGCCAGCAGCAACGAGACGGGGCGGGAGCAGTTCTTC. Translated: CASSNETGREQFF.

This clone was seen a few times. The genes are TRBV7-8 and TRBJ2-5, with TRBD2 matching over 11 bases. CDR3 size: 17 residues. Germline loops: CDR1 SGHVS, CDR2 FQNEAQ. The V gene end was trimmed by 1 base and the J gene end by 1 base; junction bases not matched to a gene: 5. The CDR3 DNA follows: TGTGCCAGCAGCTTAGGTGGGACTAGCGGATTCCAAGAGACCCAGTACTTC. Translating it yields CASSLGGTSGFQETQYF.